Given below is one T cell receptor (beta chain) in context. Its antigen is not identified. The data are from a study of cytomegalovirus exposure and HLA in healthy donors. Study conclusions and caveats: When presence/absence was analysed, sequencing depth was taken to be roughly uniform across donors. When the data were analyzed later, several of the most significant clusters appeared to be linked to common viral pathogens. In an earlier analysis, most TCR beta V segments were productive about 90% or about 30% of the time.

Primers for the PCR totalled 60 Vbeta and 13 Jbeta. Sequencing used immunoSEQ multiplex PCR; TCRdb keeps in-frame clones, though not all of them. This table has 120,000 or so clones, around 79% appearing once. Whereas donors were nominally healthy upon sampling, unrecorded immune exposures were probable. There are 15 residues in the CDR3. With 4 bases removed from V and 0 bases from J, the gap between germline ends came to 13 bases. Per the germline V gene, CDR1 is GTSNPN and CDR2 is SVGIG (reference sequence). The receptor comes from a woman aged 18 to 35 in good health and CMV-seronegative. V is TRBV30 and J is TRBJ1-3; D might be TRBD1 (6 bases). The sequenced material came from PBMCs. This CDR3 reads CAWNEGHTSGNTIYF. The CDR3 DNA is TGTGCCTGGAACGAGGGACACACCTCTGGAAACACCATATATTTT.